The entry that follows covers one T cell receptor (beta chain) sequence. Original processing notes: Nucleated cell counts were estimated from reference gene primer amplification. Produced via immunoSEQ multiplex PCR; TCRdb's table is partial and in-frame only. The V and J calls and the clone size are those of that table, but D and trimming were determined from the DNA. The data hold approximately 260,000 clones, with over 80% observed a single time. The sample originates from a study of blood T cell repertoires in COVID-19. At the level of the study: Spain, Italy and the United States supplied samples that represented acute and convalescent COVID-19. T cells, B-cell-depleted T cells, or PBMCs provided the cDNA or gDNA that served as material.

Losses at the gene ends were 3 bases for V and 2 bases for J; bases not matched to a gene: 10. CDR1 is SGHAT, CDR2 FQNNGV, per germline. The CDR3 has 16 residues. The origin of this receptor is a woman aged 70 to 79 with COVID-19, enrolled during active disease. Sequenced: peripheral blood. This chain connects TRBV11-2 to TRBJ2-7, with 7 positions matching TRBD1. As DNA, the CDR3 is TGTGCCAGCAGCTTTGGACTCGGGCAGGGGGCCTACGAGCAGTACTTC. Amino acids: CASSFGLGQGAYEQYF.